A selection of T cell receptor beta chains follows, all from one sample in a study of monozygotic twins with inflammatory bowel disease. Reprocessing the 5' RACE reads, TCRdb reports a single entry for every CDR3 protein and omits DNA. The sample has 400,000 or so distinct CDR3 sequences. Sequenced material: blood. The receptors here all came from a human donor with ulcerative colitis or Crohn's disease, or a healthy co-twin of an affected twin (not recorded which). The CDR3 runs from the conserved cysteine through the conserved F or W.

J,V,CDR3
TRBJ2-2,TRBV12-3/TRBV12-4,CASCRQESNTGELFF
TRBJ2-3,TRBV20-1,CSARDPLAGFTDTQYF
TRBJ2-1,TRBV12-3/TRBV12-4,CASSLRAVTTYNEQFF
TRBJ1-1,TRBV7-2,CASRRDSLNTEAFF
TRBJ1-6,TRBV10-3,CAIRADSSPLHF
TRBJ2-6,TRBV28,CASSLTAGGLTF
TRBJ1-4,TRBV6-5,CASSSRRGGEKLFF
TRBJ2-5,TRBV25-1,CASSELGRGIKETQYF
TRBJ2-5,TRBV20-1,CSAASGRAQETQYF
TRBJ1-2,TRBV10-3,CAISERGDYGYTF
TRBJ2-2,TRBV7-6,CASSLRGYSGELFF
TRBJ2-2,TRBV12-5,CASGLIGFPTGELFF
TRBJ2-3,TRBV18,CASSQPGDTQYF
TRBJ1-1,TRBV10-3,CATRAMNTEAFF
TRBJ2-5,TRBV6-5,CASSYSIGGAGQGETQYF
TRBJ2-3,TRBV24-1,CATSGDGSSLHTQYF
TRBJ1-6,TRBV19,CASSNADNSPLHF
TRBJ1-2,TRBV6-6,CASMFRGRNYGYTF